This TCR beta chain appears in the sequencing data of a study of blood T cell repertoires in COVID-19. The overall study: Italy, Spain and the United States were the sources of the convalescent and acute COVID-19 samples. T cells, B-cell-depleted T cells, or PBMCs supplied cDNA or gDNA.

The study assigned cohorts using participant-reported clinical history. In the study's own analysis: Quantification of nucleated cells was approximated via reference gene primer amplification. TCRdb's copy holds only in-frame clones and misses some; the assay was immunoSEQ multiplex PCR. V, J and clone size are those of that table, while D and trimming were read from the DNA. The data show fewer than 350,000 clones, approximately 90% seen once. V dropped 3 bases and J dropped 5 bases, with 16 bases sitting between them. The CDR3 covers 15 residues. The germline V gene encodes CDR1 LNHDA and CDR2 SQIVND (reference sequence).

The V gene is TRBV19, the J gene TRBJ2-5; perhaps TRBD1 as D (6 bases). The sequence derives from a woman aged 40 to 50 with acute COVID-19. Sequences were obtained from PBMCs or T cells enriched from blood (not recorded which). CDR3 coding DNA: TGTGCCAGTAGTATTCGTCTTGGGACACTCGAGACCCAGTACTTC. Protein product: CASSIRLGTLETQYF.